This T cell receptor (beta chain) was recovered during a study of technical replicates of blood from several donors. Trimming stripped 5 bases from V and 3 bases from J, with 8 bases between. The germline V gene encodes CDR1 SGHNT and CDR2 YENEEA. The CDR3 has 13 amino acids. Libraries were prepared by immunoSEQ multiplex PCR; TCRdb keeps only in-frame clonotypes and omits some of them. The sample has more than 80,000 clones, approximately 96% seen once; the top ten hold approximately 0.2%. The chain carries TRBV11-3 and TRBJ2-1, with D hard to call. Input material: T cells isolated from PBMCs. This receptor was taken from a human donor in good health. The CDR3 region is CASSLSGYNEQFF. CDR3 sequence (DNA): TGTGCCAGCAGCCTATCGGGCTACAATGAGCAGTTCTTC.